Following are 17 T cell receptor beta chains from one sample sequenced in a study of blood T cells in healthy people across ages. A sample-barcoded 5' primer and a J-beta primer mix were used in a second PCR of roughly 6 to 11 cycles. TCRdb recomputed calls from the 5' RACE reads with MiXCR, one row per CDR3 protein. In the table there are about 720,000 distinct CDR3 sequences, around 25% of which are singletons. In addition, the sample was reused for a study of T cells of mothers and their children.

The sequencing input was blood. These receptors were taken from a boy aged 10-17 years in good health.

The CDR3 spells CASRLGGEGSDTQYF. CDR3 nucleotides: TGTGCCAGCAGGTTGGGGGGTGAGGGATCAGATACGCAGTATTTT. This chain links TRBV7-8 with TRBJ2-3, with a possible D match to TRBD2 (6 bases). Germline-derived CDR1 and CDR2 are SGHVS and FQNEAQ. V lost 6 bases and J 4 bases, leaving 17 bases between the germline ends. This CDR3 has 15 residues. Variable domain in full (rest from reference TRBV7-8 and TRBJ2-3): GAGVSQSPRYKVAKRGQDVALRCDPISGHVSLFWYQQALGQGPEFLTYFQNEAQLDKSGLPSDRFFAERPEGSVSTLKIQRTQQEDSAVYLCASRLGGEGSDTQYFGPGTRLTVL.

This clonotype was detected only a few times. The rearrangement uses TRBV21-1 and TRBJ2-2; whether TRBD1, the table's D call, matches the DNA was not checked. TRBV21-1 is listed as a pseudogene. The CDR3 length is 18 residues. CDR3 nucleotides: TGTGCCAGCAGCAAAGCGCTTTTCTGGGACAGGGCAACCGGGGAGCTGTTTTTT. The encoded protein is CASSKALFWDRATGELFF.

The chain is built from TRBV10-3 and TRBJ1-5; D not certain. The V end was cut by 0 bases, the J end by 4 bases, with 7 bases between. CDR1 and CDR2 from the germline V gene are ENHRY and SYGVKD. CDR3 length: 14 residues. The CDR3 loop is CAISESTSNQPQHF. The CDR3 DNA sequence: TGTGCCATCAGTGAGTCCACAAGTAATCAGCCCCAGCATTTT.

V is TRBV4-1 and J is TRBJ1-2; possibly TRBD1 for D (5 bases). V lost 7 bases, J lost 8 bases, and 26 bases lay in between. The CDR3 runs to 16 residues. Germline CDR1 and CDR2: MGHRA and YSYEKL. In nucleotides, the CDR3 is TGCGCCAGCACCAGGGAACCTGGCCCTTCTCCGGAAGGCTACACCTTC. Its protein product is CASTREPGPSPEGYTF.

This clonotype has just a few counts. CDR3 nucleotide sequence: TGTGCCAGCAGCCAAGGGGGGGCAGGGGCCCCCTCTGGGGCCAACGTCCTGACTTTC. Its protein is CASSQGGAGAPSGANVLTF. V is TRBV7-2 and J is TRBJ2-6; weak D call: TRBD2 (7 bases). Germline CDR1 is SGHTA and CDR2 is FQGNSA. Trimming took 5 bases from V and 0 from J, leaving 20 bases between them. CDR3 size: 19 residues. Combining the CDR3 with reference TRBV7-2 and TRBJ2-6 gives the whole variable domain GAGVSQSPSNKVTEKGKDVELRCDPISGHTALYWYRQSLGQGLEFLIYFQGNSAPDKSGLPSDRFSAERTGGSVSTLTIQRTQQEDSAVYLCASSQGGAGAPSGANVLTFGAGSRLTVL.

The chain links TRBV3-1 to TRBJ2-7; D is unresolved. Germline V gives CDR1 LGHDT, CDR2 YNNKEL (reference sequence). Trimming took off 11 bases at V and 3 bases at J, with 14 bases between the two ends. CDR3 length equals 12 residues. The CDR3 spells CAGGTVDYEQYF. The CDR3 DNA is TGTGCCGGCGGTACAGTCGACTACGAGCAGTACTTC.

This clonotype has only a few counts. J is TRBJ2-4 and V is TRBV12-3 or TRBV12-4; 10 bases fit TRBD2. Unmatched junction bases numbered 4, after V lost 2 bases and J lost 9 bases. CDR3 length equals 14 residues. The CDR3 nucleotides read TGTGCCAGCAGTTTAAGCGGGGGGGGTAGCATTCAGTACTTC. Its translation: CASSLSGGGSIQYF.

This clonotype has just a few counts. This rearrangement joins TRBV5-5 to TRBJ1-4; maybe TRBD1 (5 bases). Germline V gives CDR1 SGHKS, CDR2 YYEKEE (reference sequence). V lost 2 bases, J lost 11 bases, and 10 bases lay in between. The CDR3 spans 12 residues. CDR3: CASSLQEGKLFF. CDR3 coding DNA: TGTGCCAGCAGCTTACAGGAGGGGAAACTGTTTTTT.

This clonotype was seen a handful of times. This chain connects TRBV5-1 to TRBJ2-7, with D uncertain. CDR3 length: 12 amino acids. Germline loops: CDR1 SGHRS, CDR2 YFSETQ. V was shortened by 1 base and J by 5 bases, with 7 bases between the two germline ends. The DNA for the CDR3 is TGCGCCAGCAGCTTGCGGGCTAACGAGCAGTACTTC. This codes for CASSLRANEQYF.

The chain combines TRBV9 with TRBJ2-3; D is ambiguous. The V and J ends lost 7 bases and 1 base respectively, with 10 bases between them. The CDR3 is made up of 13 amino acids. Per the germline V gene, CDR1 is SGDLS and CDR2 is YYNGEE. The DNA for the CDR3 is TGTGCCAGCGGCCTCAAGGGCACAGATACGCAGTATTTT. Translation: CASGLKGTDTQYF. Full variable domain (outside the CDR3, taken from reference TRBV9 and TRBJ2-3): DSGVTQTPKHLITATGQRVTLRCSPRSGDLSVYWYQQSLDQGLQFLIQYYNGEERAKGNILERFSAQQFPDLHSELNLSSLELGDSALYFCASGLKGTDTQYFGPGTRLTVL.

In its sample, this clonotype was seen a few times. The chain couples TRBV29-1 to TRBJ2-3; D gene unclear. V lost 3 bases, J lost 0 bases, and 10 bases lay in between. Germline CDR1 reads SQVTM; CDR2 reads ANQGSEA. The CDR3 length is 14 residues. The DNA for the CDR3 is TGCAGCGTTGAGCCGGACCTTAGCACAGATACGCAGTATTTT. The encoded protein is CSVEPDLSTDTQYF.

Comment on this clonotype: The CDR3 carries no conserved terminal phenylalanine or tryptophan, so it likely arises from a read error. The chain joins TRBV7-9 to TRBJ2-1; D unclear. The CDR3 extends over 15 amino acids. Germline CDR1 SEHNR, CDR2 FQNEAQ (reference sequence). V shed 0 bases and J shed 0 bases, with 6 bases lying between them. CDR3 amino acids: CASSLALSSYNEQFS. The DNA of the CDR3 is TGTGCCAGCAGCTTAGCACTGAGCTCCTACAATGAGCAGTTCTCC.

A few counts support this clonotype. The V gene is TRBV5-6, the J gene TRBJ2-7; a weak D match, TRBD2 (5 bases). V shed 3 bases and J shed 1 base, with 17 bases lying between them. The CDR3 consists of 16 residues. Germline CDR1 and CDR2: SGHDT and YYEEEE. The CDR3 DNA is TGTGCCAGCAGCTCCTCCCGGGGAAGGGAATCCTACGAGCAGTACTTC. The encoded protein is CASSSSRGRESYEQYF. The whole variable domain, filled in from reference TRBV5-6 and TRBJ2-7, reads DAGVTQSPTHLIKTRGQQVTLRCSPKSGHDTVSWYQQALGQGPQFIFQYYEEEERQRGNFPDRFSGHQFPNYSSELNVNALLLGDSALYLCASSSSRGRESYEQYFGPGTRLTVT.

Concerning this clonotype itself: One end of the junction fails to match germline, which may point to a read error. V is TRBV7-2 and J is TRBJ1-1, with a tentative D call TRBD1 (5 bases). This CDR3 spans 13 amino acids. Germline CDR1 and CDR2: SGHTA and FQGNSA. This CDR3 is CAGSLGRGSEAFF. In DNA, the CDR3 is TGTGCCGGCAGCTTAGGGCGGGGGTCTGAAGCTTTCTTT. Using reference TRBV7-2 and TRBJ1-1 for the parts outside the CDR3, the full variable domain is GAGVSQSPSNKVTEKGKDVELRCDPISGHTALYWYRQSLGQGLEFLIYFQGNSAPDKSGLPSDRFSAERTGGSVSTLTIQRTQQEDSAVYLCAGSLGRGSEAFFGQGTRLTVV.

This clonotype appeared a few times. The chain joins TRBV29-1 to TRBJ1-3; D gene ambiguous. CDR1 and CDR2 from the germline V gene are SQVTM and ANQGSEA. Trimming stripped 5 bases from V and 2 bases from J, with 19 bases between. This CDR3 spans 16 amino acids. The CDR3 coding sequence is TGCAGCGTTATTCCGGGATTCACCAAACCTGGAAACACCATATATTTT. The encoded protein is CSVIPGFTKPGNTIYF.

This clonotype was detected a few times. The chain carries TRBV29-1 and TRBJ2-7, with D perhaps matching TRBD2 (5 bases). CDR3 length: 12 residues. From germline, CDR1 is SQVTM and CDR2 ANQGSEA. Trimming took off 7 bases at V and 7 bases at J, with 17 bases between the two ends. The CDR3 spells CSALYGTGEQYF. In DNA form, the CDR3 reads TGCAGCGCCCTATATGGTACGGGAGAGCAGTACTTC.

This clonotype was counted between two and nine times. The genes are TRBV29-1 and TRBJ2-3, with 11 positions matching TRBD2. The germline CDR1 and CDR2 sequences are SQVTM and ANQGSEA. Unmatched junction bases numbered 8, after V lost 6 bases and J lost 0 bases. The CDR3 has 16 amino acids. CDR3 nucleotide sequence: TGCAGCGTACTGTCCGGGACTAGCGGTAGCACAGATACGCAGTATTTT. This gives the protein CSVLSGTSGSTDTQYF.